Listed below are T cell receptor beta chains from one sample, sequenced in a study of blood T cell repertoires in COVID-19. Sequencing was performed with immunoSEQ multiplex PCR; in TCRdb, only in-frame clones are kept and a portion is missing. The profile covers 65,000 to 100,000 clones, with 80% to 90% appearing a single time and around 15% taken by the ten largest. Sequencing was performed on peripheral blood. The receptors were sampled from a woman of 80 years or more with acute or convalescent COVID-19. CDR3s include the opening cysteine and the closing phenylalanine or tryptophan. A D gene is named only where the DNA matches it firmly. Size is stated for part of the rows, as once, few or many counts, or as a class when the clone is expanded.

D | length | J | size | V | DNA | CDR3
NA | 16 | TRBJ2-2 | NA | TRBV6-2/TRBV6-3 | TGTGCCAGCAGTTACCTCTCTCGCCGGAGCAACGGGGAGCTGTTTTTT | CASSYLSRRSNGELFF
TRBD2 | 11 | TRBJ2-7 | once | TRBV2 | TGTGCCAGCCATGGGACTATCGAGCAGTACTTC | CASHGTIEQYF
NA | 15 | TRBJ1-4 | NA | TRBV21-1 | TGTGCCAGCAGCAAAGCCCCGCGGAGTAATGAAAAACTGTTTTTT | CASSKAPRSNEKLFF
NA | 13 | TRBJ1-2 | NA | TRBV19 | TGTGCCAGTAGTACCATTACAGGGTTTGGCTACACCTTC | CASSTITGFGYTF
NA | 14 | TRBJ2-2 | once | TRBV7-2 | TGTGCCAGCAGCTTAGAGGCGGTTTCGGGGGAGCTGTTTTTT | CASSLEAVSGELFF
TRBD2 | 14 | TRBJ2-3 | NA | TRBV5-4 | TGTGCCAGCAGGGGGGGAGGGAGCAGAGTGACGCAGTATTTT | CASRGGGSRVTQYF
NA | 15 | TRBJ2-3 | NA | TRBV10-1 | TGCGCCAGCAGTGAGTACCACGCGGGCACAGATACGCAGTATTTT | CASSEYHAGTDTQYF
NA | 13 | TRBJ2-7 | NA | TRBV5-1 | TGCGCCAGCAGCCCTACGGGTTCATACGAGCAGTACTTC | CASSPTGSYEQYF
NA | 14 | TRBJ2-5 | few | TRBV6-5 | TGTGCCAGCATTCCCGACAGAACCCAAGAGACCCAGTACTTC | CASIPDRTQETQYF
NA | 14 | TRBJ2-5 | few | TRBV7-9 | TGTGCCAGCAGCACCATACCGGGACAAGAGACCCAGTACTTC | CASSTIPGQETQYF
NA | 13 | TRBJ1-5 | NA | TRBV6-5 | TGTGCCAGCAGTTACGGGGGGTATCAGCCCCAGCATTTT | CASSYGGYQPQHF
TRBD2 | 15 | TRBJ2-1 | NA | TRBV5-6 | TGTGCCAGCAGCTTGTTCATGCGGGGGGGCAATGAGCAGTTCTTC | CASSLFMRGGNEQFF
NA | 16 | TRBJ1-1 | NA | TRBV11-2 | TGTGCCAGCAGCCCGGCCGCAGGGGCCATCAACACTGAAGCTTTCTTT | CASSPAAGAINTEAFF
TRBD1 | 12 | TRBJ2-7 | few | TRBV28 | TGTGCCAGCATTCAGGGGGCCTACGAGCAGTACTTC | CASIQGAYEQYF
NA | 14 | TRBJ1-1 | NA | TRBV6-6 | TGTGCCAGCAGGGACCTAGCAAGTCTAACTGAAGCTTTCTTT | CASRDLASLTEAFF
NA | 15 | TRBJ1-3 | few | TRBV11-2 | TGTGCCAGCAGCCTTGGTGGGGGCACTGGAAACACCATATATTTT | CASSLGGGTGNTIYF
NA | 16 | TRBJ2-2 | NA | TRBV19 | TGTGCCAGTAGTATAGGATTAATGGCAGGCACCGGGGAGCTGTTTTTT | CASSIGLMAGTGELFF
NA | 14 | TRBJ1-1 | NA | TRBV10-1 | TGCGCCAGCAGTGAGGACACCTTGAACACTGAAGCTTTCTTT | CASSEDTLNTEAFF
NA | 14 | TRBJ1-3 | NA | TRBV4-1 | TGCGCCAGCAGCCAAGTCTGGCCTGGAAACACCATATATTTT | CASSQVWPGNTIYF
NA | 13 | TRBJ1-2 | NA | TRBV12-3/TRBV12-4 | TGTGCCAGCAGTTTGGAGGGGAGCTATGGCTACACCTTC | CASSLEGSYGYTF
NA | 14 | TRBJ2-7 | NA | TRBV6-2/TRBV6-3 | TGTGCCAGCAGTCACTACTTGCAAACCTACGAGCAGTACTTC | CASSHYLQTYEQYF
NA | 15 | TRBJ1-2 | NA | TRBV28 | TGTGCCAGCAGTCCCACGGACAGAGGGAACTATGGCTACACCTTC | CASSPTDRGNYGYTF
NA | 12 | TRBJ2-2 | NA | TRBV2 | TGTGCCAGCAGAGAGGGGGACGGGGAGCTGTTTTTT | CASREGDGELFF
NA | 12 | TRBJ1-1 | NA | TRBV29-1 | TGCAGCGGTCAGGTTCAGAACACTGAAGCTTTCTTT | CSGQVQNTEAFF
TRBD1 | 15 | TRBJ1-1 | NA | TRBV3-1/TRBV3-2 | TGTGCCAGCAGCCTAGCGGACAGGGTTGGTGGGGAAGCTTTCTTT | CASSLADRVGGEAFF
TRBD1 | 16 | TRBJ1-5 | NA | TRBV6-1 | TGTGCCAGCAGTGAGTTTCGGACAGGAAGCAATCAGCCCCAGCATTTT | CASSEFRTGSNQPQHF
NA | 14 | TRBJ1-3 | NA | TRBV10-3 | TGTGCCATCAGGGACAGCATCTCTGGAAACACCATATATTTT | CAIRDSISGNTIYF
NA | 16 | TRBJ1-1 | NA | TRBV24-1 | TGTGCCACCAGAGCGGGGGGGGCGGGGATGAACACTGAAGCTTTCTTT | CATRAGGAGMNTEAFF
NA | 12 | TRBJ2-3 | NA | TRBV12-3/TRBV12-4 | TGTGCCAGCAGCCTAAACCTAGATACGCAGTATTTT | CASSLNLDTQYF